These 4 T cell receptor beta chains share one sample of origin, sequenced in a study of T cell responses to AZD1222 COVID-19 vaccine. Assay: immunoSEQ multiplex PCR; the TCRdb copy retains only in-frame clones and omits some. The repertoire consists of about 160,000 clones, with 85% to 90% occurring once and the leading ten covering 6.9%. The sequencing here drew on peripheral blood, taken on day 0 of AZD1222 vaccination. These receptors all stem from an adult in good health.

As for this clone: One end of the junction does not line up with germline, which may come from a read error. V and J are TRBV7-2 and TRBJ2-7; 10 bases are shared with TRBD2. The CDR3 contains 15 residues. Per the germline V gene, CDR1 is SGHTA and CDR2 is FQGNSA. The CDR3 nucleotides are TGTGCCAGCAGCATAGCGGGGGGCCACTCCTACGAGCAGTACTTC. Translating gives CASSIAGGHSYEQYF.

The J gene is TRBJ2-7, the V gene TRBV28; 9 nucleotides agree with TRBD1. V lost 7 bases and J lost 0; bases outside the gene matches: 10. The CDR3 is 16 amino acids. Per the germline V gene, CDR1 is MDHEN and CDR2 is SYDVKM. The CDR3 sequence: CASNQPGTGSSYEQYV. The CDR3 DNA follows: TGTGCCAGCAATCAACCCGGGACAGGGAGCTCCTACGAGCAGTACGTC.

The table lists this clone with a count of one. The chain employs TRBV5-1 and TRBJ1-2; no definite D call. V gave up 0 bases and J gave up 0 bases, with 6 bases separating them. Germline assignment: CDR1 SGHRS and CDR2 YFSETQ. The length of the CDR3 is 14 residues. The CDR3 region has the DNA TGCGCCAGCAGCTTGGGCGGACCTAACTATGGCTACACCTTC. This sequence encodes CASSLGGPNYGYTF.

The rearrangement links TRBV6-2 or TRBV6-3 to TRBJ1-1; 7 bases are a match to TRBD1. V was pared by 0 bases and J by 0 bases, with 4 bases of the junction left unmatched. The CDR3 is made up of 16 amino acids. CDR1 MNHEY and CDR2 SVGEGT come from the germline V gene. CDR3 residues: CASSYSGQMMNTEAFF. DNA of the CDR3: TGTGCCAGCAGTTACTCGGGACAGATGATGAACACTGAAGCTTTCTTT.